This TCR beta chain appears in the sequencing data of a study of control samples from healthy donors and cancer patients. This CDR3 is built from 15 residues. V gave up 2 bases and J gave up 2 bases; unmatched junction bases: 5. Germline CDR1 SGHRS, CDR2 YFSETQ. Here immunoSEQ multiplex PCR was the method, and the copy in TCRdb shows in-frame clones only, minus some. The table lists some 110,000 clones, 93% of them singletons. The TCR was taken from a man aged 25 to 40 in good health. This chain joins TRBV5-1 and TRBJ2-5; 8 bases agree with TRBD2. The material sequenced was blood. CDR3 amino acids: CASSLPAGVQETQYF. The CDR3 DNA reads as TGCGCCAGCAGCTTACCAGCGGGGGTTCAAGAGACCCAGTACTTC.